A single sample gave rise to the 10 T cell receptor beta chains below, sequenced in a study of OX40 agonist ivuxolimab in advanced cancers. Sequenced by immunoSEQ multiplex PCR; TCRdb stores in-frame clones only, minus some. Of fewer than 85,000 clones in the sample, over 80% were seen once. This specimen consisted of CD4+ or CD8+ T cells sorted from blood, obtained in a trial of the OX40 agonist ivuxolimab. These receptors all stem from an adult with an advanced solid tumor such as melanoma, head and neck, liver or kidney cancer.

The genes are TRBV18 and TRBJ2-6; D unresolved. Looked up from germline, CDR1 is KGHSH and CDR2 is LQKENI. V lost 2 bases to trimming and J lost 1 base, with 3 bases between them. CDR3 length: 14 amino acids. The CDR3 sequence: CASSPVSGANVLTF. Here the CDR3 DNA reads TGTGCCAGCTCACCAGTATCTGGGGCCAACGTCCTGACTTTC.

The V and J genes are TRBV29-1 and TRBJ2-7, with D maybe TRBD2 (5 bases). The CDR3 extends over 16 amino acids. Germline CDR1 is SQVTM and CDR2 is ANQGSEA. Between the trimmed V and J ends, which lost 0 bases and 2 bases, there was a span of 17 bases. The CDR3 spells CSVEELGRRPPYEQYF. Written as DNA, the CDR3 is TGCAGCGTTGAAGAGTTAGGCAGGAGGCCGCCCTACGAGCAGTACTTC.

V usage is TRBV5-4 and J usage is TRBJ2-5; D may be TRBD1 or TRBD2 (6 bases each). CDR3 length: 15 residues. V lost 6 bases and J 2 bases, leaving 17 bases between the germline ends. CDR1 and CDR2 (germline): SGHNT, YYREEE (reference sequence). The CDR3, as DNA: TGTGCCAGCACCACCCCCCCGGGGGCGCAAGAGACCCAGTACTTC. This codes for CASTTPPGAQETQYF.

This chain connects TRBV27 to TRBJ1-5; TRBD1 matches 9 bases. The ends lost 5 bases at V and 4 bases at J; junction bases unmatched: 3. There are 14 residues in the CDR3. The germline gives CDR1 MNHEY, CDR2 SMNVEV (reference sequence). CDR3 DNA sequence: TGTGCCAGCAGTCGAGACAGGGGGAATCAGCCCCAGCATTTT. It yields the protein CASSRDRGNQPQHF.

The V and J genes are TRBV5-1 and TRBJ2-5; possible D gene TRBD1, 6 bases. The germline CDR1 and CDR2 sequences are SGHRS and YFSETQ. V lost 5 bases, J lost 1 base, and 12 bases lay in between. This CDR3 is 14 amino acids long. The CDR3 DNA reads as TGCGCCAGCAGGTGGGACACCTCCCAAGAGACCCAGTACTTC. It encodes CASRWDTSQETQYF.

The chain has TRBV7-6 and TRBJ2-7; unclear D gene. The V end was cut by 5 bases, the J end by 5 bases, with 10 bases between. Germline values: CDR1 SGHVS, CDR2 FNYEAQ. There are 12 residues in the CDR3. CDR3 protein: CASSPDGHEQYF. CDR3 bases: TGTGCCAGCAGCCCAGACGGACACGAGCAGTACTTC.

This chain uses TRBV30 with TRBJ2-1, with D possibly matching TRBD1 (6 bases). The ends were cut back, 3 bases at V and 6 bases at J, with 15 bases in the middle. This CDR3 region has 14 residues. The germline V gene has CDR1 GTSNPN and CDR2 SVGIG (reference sequence). DNA for the CDR3: TGTGCCTGGAGCTCAACAGGGTTTGGCAATGAGCAGTTCTTC. Amino acids: CAWSSTGFGNEQFF.

The J gene is TRBJ1-2, the V gene TRBV21-1. TRBV21-1 represents a pseudogene. The CDR3 sequence is 17 residues long. In nucleotides, the CDR3 is TGTGCCAGCAGCACCAAACCTCGACCCCCAGAGGACTATGGCTACACCTTC. It encodes CASSTKPRPPEDYGYTF.

The CDR3 loop is CASSLDGRTYYGYTF. In DNA form, the CDR3 reads TGTGCCAGCAGCTTAGACGGCAGGACTTACTATGGCTACACCTTC. This chain links TRBV11-1 with TRBJ1-2; no clear D. Germline V lookup: CDR1 SGHAT, CDR2 FQDESV (reference sequence). The V gene lost 1 base and the J gene lost 3 bases, with 12 bases spanning the gap. This CDR3 comprises 15 residues.

This sequence joins TRBV11-2 and TRBJ1-4; D unclear. CDR1 and CDR2 from the germline V gene are SGHAT and FQNNGV. V lost 6 bases and J lost 7, with 15 bases in between. The CDR3 has 14 amino acids. The DNA for the CDR3 is TGTGCCAGCAGTGATAGAACGGGATCTGAAAAACTGTTTTTT. Amino acid sequence: CASSDRTGSEKLFF. The whole variable domain, remainder taken from reference TRBV11-2 and TRBJ1-4, is EAGVAQSPRYKIIEKRQSVAFWCNPISGHATLYWYQQILGQGPKLLIQFQNNGVVDDSQLPKDRFSAERLKGVDSTLKIQPAKLEDSAVYLCASSDRTGSEKLFFGSGTQLSVL.